One and the same sample provided the 4 T cell receptor beta chains below, sequenced in a study of cytomegalovirus exposure and HLA in healthy donors. A multiplex PCR was run with 60 Vbeta primers and 13 Jbeta primers. Method: immunoSEQ multiplex PCR; TCRdb's copy keeps in-frame clones and lacks some. Of tens of thousands of clones detected, approximately 79% appear once; the ten largest clones hold approximately 3%. Sequencing was carried out using PBMCs. The receptors come from a man aged 25 to 45 in good health and CMV-seronegative.

The chain carries TRBV7-9 and TRBJ1-6; weak D call: TRBD1 (5 bases). The CDR3 contains 14 residues. V was cut by 1 base and J by 8 bases, with 9 bases left in between. In germline, CDR1 is SEHNR, CDR2 FQNEAQ (reference sequence). The CDR3 region has the DNA TGTGCCAGCAGCTTAGGACAGAAGGATTCACCCCTCCACTTT. This gives the protein CASSLGQKDSPLHF.

The rearrangement uses TRBV7-9 and TRBJ1-1, with TRBD1 matching over 7 bases. Germline CDR1 and CDR2: SEHNR and FQNEAQ (reference sequence). The CDR3 length is 14 residues. V lost 5 bases and J lost 1; bases outside the gene matches: 4. CDR3 region: CASSTRTGNTEAFF. Here the CDR3 DNA reads TGTGCCAGCAGCACGAGGACAGGGAACACTGAAGCTTTCTTT.

The chain links TRBV11-3 to TRBJ2-1; D is unclear. This CDR3 has 15 residues. The germline V and J ends were trimmed by 1 base and 0 bases, with 7 bases remaining between them. Germline loops: CDR1 SGHNT, CDR2 YENEEA. The CDR3 DNA reads TGTGCCAGCAGCTTAGGCTCGAGCTCCTACAATGAGCAGTTCTTC. Translating it yields CASSLGSSSYNEQFF.

The V gene is TRBV21-1, the J gene TRBJ2-2; the D call TRBD1 from the table was never checked on the DNA. TRBV21-1 is a listed pseudogene. This CDR3 is built from 15 residues. The CDR3, as DNA: TGTGCCAGCAGGAAAAACGCGCAGGGCTCCGGGGAGCTGTTTTTT. Translating gives CASRKNAQGSGELFF.